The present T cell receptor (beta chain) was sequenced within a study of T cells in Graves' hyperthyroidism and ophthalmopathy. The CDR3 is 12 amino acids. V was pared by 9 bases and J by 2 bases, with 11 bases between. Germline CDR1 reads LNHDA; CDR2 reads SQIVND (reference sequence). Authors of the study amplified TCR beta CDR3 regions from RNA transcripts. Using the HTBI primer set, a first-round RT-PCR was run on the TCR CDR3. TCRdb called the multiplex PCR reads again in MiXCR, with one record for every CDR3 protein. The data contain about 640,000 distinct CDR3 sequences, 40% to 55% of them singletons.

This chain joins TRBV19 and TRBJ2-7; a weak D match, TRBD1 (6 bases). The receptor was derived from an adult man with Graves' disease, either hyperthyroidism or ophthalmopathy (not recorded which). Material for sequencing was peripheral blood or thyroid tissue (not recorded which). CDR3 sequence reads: CARDSYPYEQYF. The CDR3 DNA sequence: TGTGCCAGGGACAGTTACCCCTACGAGCAGTACTTC.